This T cell receptor (beta chain) was sequenced during a study of beta chain features in type 1 diabetes. The overall study: In age, gender and cell yields, patients were similar to healthy donors. Researchers looked at roughly 100,000,000 sorted cells across all samples. The study, taken as a whole, reports: Fewer junction insertions and more nucleotide deletions appeared in type 1 diabetes patients. There was a moderate but significant shortening of TCRB CDR3s in all four CD4+ subsets of Type 1 diabetes patients.

On this clone: The target antigen is unknown.

Since all of the isolated RNA was reverse transcribed, expressed TCRB transcripts were what got sequenced. Produced via immunoSEQ multiplex PCR; TCRdb's table is partial and in-frame only. Among just under 150,000 clones listed, approximately 13% were seen once. Germline CDR1 is MNHEY and CDR2 is SVGAGI. J was trimmed by 6 bases and V by 6 bases; bases with no gene match: 11. There are 14 residues in the CDR3. CD4+ cells of the naive, central memory, regulatory and stem cell-like memory types were sorted via CD45RO/CCR7/CD25/CD127/CD95/CD27. The source material was central memory CD4+ T cells from blood. This chain joins TRBV6-5 and TRBJ2-7, with 7 nucleotides matching TRBD1. This TCR came from a young man with type 1 diabetes. The CDR3 nucleotides read TGTGCCAGCAGACCCGGGACAGCGGCTTTCGAGCAGTACTTC. This sequence encodes CASRPGTAAFEQYF.